This T cell receptor (beta chain) was captured by sequencing in a study of cytomegalovirus exposure and HLA in healthy donors. The PCR ran on 60 Vbeta and 13 Jbeta primers. Clones were sequenced by immunoSEQ multiplex PCR, and TCRdb holds only the in-frame ones, with some missing. The table shows around 32,000 clones, with roughly 44% occurring only once. Trimming left V 4 bases short and J 2 bases short, with 8 bases between. The length of the CDR3 is 13 residues. Germline assignment: CDR1 SGHNT and CDR2 YYREEE (reference sequence). This clone was detected a few times. V gene TRBV5-4 combines with J gene TRBJ2-3, with a possible D match to TRBD2 (6 bases). The receptor was derived from a woman aged 50 to 65 in good health and CMV-seronegative. Sequencing was performed on PBMCs. The CDR3 coding sequence is TGTGCCAGCAGCGGGGACTCCACAGATACGCAGTATTTT. It yields the protein CASSGDSTDTQYF.